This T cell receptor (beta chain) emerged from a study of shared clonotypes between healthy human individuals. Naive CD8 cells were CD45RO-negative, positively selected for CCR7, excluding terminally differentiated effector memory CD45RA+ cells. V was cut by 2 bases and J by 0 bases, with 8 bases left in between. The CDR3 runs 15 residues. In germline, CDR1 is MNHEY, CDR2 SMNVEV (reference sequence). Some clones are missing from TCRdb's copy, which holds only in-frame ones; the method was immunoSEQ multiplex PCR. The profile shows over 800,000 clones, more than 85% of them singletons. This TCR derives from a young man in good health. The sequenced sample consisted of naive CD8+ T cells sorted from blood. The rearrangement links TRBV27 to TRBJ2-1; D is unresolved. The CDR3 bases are TGTGCCAGCAGTTTAATTTCCAGCTCCTACAATGAGCAGTTCTTC. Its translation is CASSLISSSYNEQFF.